The rows below give T cell receptor beta chains drawn from one sample of a study of T cells in localized non-small cell lung cancer. Method: immunoSEQ multiplex PCR; TCRdb's copy keeps in-frame clones and lacks some. In the table there are around 25,000 clones, approximately 92% of which are singletons. The sequencing used peripheral blood, collected before any cancer treatment. The source is a man aged 35 to 70 with stage III squamous cell lung carcinoma. Both conserved end residues are part of each CDR3. The D gene is left open where the match is weak. The size entry is marked missing in some rows and otherwise reads once, few, many or a size class.

V	J	D	size	DNA	CDR3
TRBV14	TRBJ1-1	NA	once	TGTGCCAGCAGCCTCTTACAGGGAGGTTTGCCTGAAGCTTTCTTT	CASSLLQGGLPEAFF
TRBV2	TRBJ2-3	TRBD1	NA	TGTGCCAGCAGTGTCAACAGGGGGCGAGGAGATACGCAGTATTTT	CASSVNRGRGDTQYF
TRBV7-2	TRBJ1-5	NA	medium-sized	TGTGCCAGCAGCCCCACGGTGGGGAGGCCCCAGCATTTT	CASSPTVGRPQHF
TRBV27	TRBJ2-2	TRBD2	NA	TGTGCCAGCAGTTTTATTCCGGGACTAGCGGACACCGGGGAGCTGTTTTTT	CASSFIPGLADTGELFF
TRBV9	TRBJ2-5	NA	NA	TGTGCCAGCAGCGTAGAGGGGATCCAAGAGACCCAGTACTTC	CASSVEGIQETQYF
TRBV9	TRBJ2-7	NA	few	TGTGCCAGCAACAACGGGGCAGTTCACTACGAGCAGTACTTC	CASNNGAVHYEQYF
TRBV11-2	TRBJ2-1	TRBD2	NA	TGTGCCAGCAGCTTACAGCGGGAGTTCTACAATGAGCAGTTCTTC	CASSLQREFYNEQFF
TRBV9	TRBJ1-1	TRBD1	NA	TGTGCCAGCAGCTCCCGACAGGGGGCATTCTCTGAAGCTTTCTTT	CASSSRQGAFSEAFF
TRBV19	TRBJ1-1	TRBD1	NA	TGTGCCAGTAGTGCCGACAGGGGTTCATCCGAAGCTTTCTTT	CASSADRGSSEAFF
TRBV9	TRBJ2-1	NA	NA	TGTGCCAGCAGCGTAGCGGGACCGAGCTCCTACAATGAGCAGTTCTTC	CASSVAGPSSYNEQFF
TRBV9	TRBJ2-3	NA	NA	TGTGCCAGCAGCGTAGCAGGGCCCGTGGATACGCAGTATTTT	CASSVAGPVDTQYF
TRBV30	TRBJ2-5	TRBD1	NA	TGTGCCTGGAACAGGGGGCTCAGCGGACAAGAGACCCAGTACTTC	CAWNRGLSGQETQYF
TRBV19	TRBJ1-1	TRBD1	NA	TGTGCCAGTAGGGTGGGGATGAGGGGGCGGACCACTGAAGCTTTCTTT	CASRVGMRGRTTEAFF
TRBV20-1	TRBJ2-7	NA	once	TGCAGTGCTAGTCGGGGCGAGCAGTACTTC	CSASRGEQYF
TRBV28	TRBJ1-5	NA	NA	TGTGCCAGCAGTTCGGTTGGGGGGGTTAGCAATCAGCCCCAGCATTTT	CASSSVGGVSNQPQHF
TRBV28	TRBJ1-5	NA	once	TGTGCCAGCAGCCCTGCGAATCAGCCCCAGCATTTT	CASSPANQPQHF
TRBV28	TRBJ2-5	TRBD2	NA	TGTGCCAGCAGCCGTACTAGCGGAGGGGGAGAGACCCAGTACTTC	CASSRTSGGGETQYF
TRBV6-1	TRBJ2-1	NA	NA	TGTGCCAGCAGTGGGACAGCGGAAGCCTACAATGAGCAGTTCTTC	CASSGTAEAYNEQFF
TRBV4-3	TRBJ2-1	TRBD2	NA	TGCGCCAGCAGCCCCACAGCGGGAACCTCCTACAATGAGCAGTTCTTC	CASSPTAGTSYNEQFF
TRBV19	TRBJ1-5	TRBD1	NA	TGTGCCAGTAGGCAGGGGGCCGGTCAGCCCCAGCATTTT	CASRQGAGQPQHF
TRBV6-1	TRBJ1-2	NA	few	TGTGCCAGCAGTGAATTTCCCCACCAGGTTGCCTATGGCTACACCTTC	CASSEFPHQVAYGYTF
TRBV28	TRBJ2-5	NA	NA	TGTGCCAGCAGTTTAGGAGGGGGCAGGGAGACCCAGTACTTC	CASSLGGGRETQYF
TRBV7-9	TRBJ2-2	NA	NA	TGTGCCAGCAGCTTATTTGGCACGAACACCGGGGAGCTGTTTTTT	CASSLFGTNTGELFF
TRBV7-9	TRBJ2-5	NA	NA	TGTGCCAGCAGCTTGCGCACTAGTTATTTGGAGACCCAGTACTTC	CASSLRTSYLETQYF
TRBV7-2	TRBJ2-2	NA	NA	TGTGCCAGCAGCTTACAGGGGTCCGGGGAGCTGTTTTTT	CASSLQGSGELFF
TRBV5-6	TRBJ2-3	NA	NA	TGTGCCAGCACCGTGACTCAACGGGGCCCCTACACAGATACGCAGTATTTT	CASTVTQRGPYTDTQYF
TRBV10-3	TRBJ2-3	TRBD2	NA	TGTGCCATCAGTGATAAAGCGGGGGTTACTAGCACAGATACGCAGTATTTT	CAISDKAGVTSTDTQYF
TRBV7-2	TRBJ2-1	TRBD1	NA	TGTGCCAGCAGCCCTCAGACAGGGGTTGGGTCCGAGCAGTTCTTC	CASSPQTGVGSEQFF
TRBV6-6	TRBJ1-1	NA	NA	TGTGCCAGCAGTTACGACGAGAGCACTGAAGCTTTCTTT	CASSYDESTEAFF
TRBV5-1	TRBJ2-5	TRBD1	NA	TGCGCCAGCAGCGGAGGACAGGGGGGAGAGACCCAGTACTTC	CASSGGQGGETQYF
TRBV16	TRBJ2-7	TRBD2	NA	TGTGCCAGCAGCCACCCCGGTACTAGCGGGATCAACGAGCAGTACTTC	CASSHPGTSGINEQYF
TRBV28	TRBJ2-4	NA	NA	TGTGCCAGCAGCGGGAGGGGGACAGCGAGGGACATTCAGTACTTC	CASSGRGTARDIQYF
TRBV4-2	TRBJ1-2	NA	NA	TGTGCCAGCAGCCAAGCTGCAGTCTCTGGCTACACCTTC	CASSQAAVSGYTF
TRBV7-9	TRBJ2-5	TRBD1	NA	TGTGCCAGCAGCACCCAACAGGGGGCGCACGAGACCCAGTACTTC	CASSTQQGAHETQYF